This T cell receptor beta chain stems from a study of a mutant IDH1 vaccine in newly diagnosed glioma. Study-level points and caveats: In roughly 93% of patients, immune responses induced by the vaccine occurred.

Sequencing was performed with immunoSEQ multiplex PCR; in TCRdb, only in-frame clones are kept and a portion is missing. There are some 58,000 clones in the sample; 81% occur only once, and roughly 5% lies in the top ten. The time point denotes: week 35, safety follow-up. Topical imiquimod was applied with each vaccine dose, which held 300 ug of mutant IDH1 20-mer peptide. Donors' newly diagnosed IDH1-mutant WHO grade 3 or 4 astrocytomas lacked nuclear ATRX. Points on this clone: Antigen specificity is unknown.

The germline gives CDR1 SGHNT, CDR2 YYREEE (reference sequence). This CDR3 contains 15 residues. The V gene lost 2 bases and the J gene lost 4 bases, with 14 bases spanning the gap. The genes are TRBV5-4 and TRBJ2-3; D might be TRBD2 (5 bases). The receptor comes from a man aged 35-49 years with glioma. The specimen was PBMCs, collected from a glioma patient whose treatment included an IDH1 peptide vaccine. The DNA of the CDR3 is TGTGCCAGCAGCTTTCGGATGCCCGGGGCAGATACGCAGTATTTT. Its translation: CASSFRMPGADTQYF.